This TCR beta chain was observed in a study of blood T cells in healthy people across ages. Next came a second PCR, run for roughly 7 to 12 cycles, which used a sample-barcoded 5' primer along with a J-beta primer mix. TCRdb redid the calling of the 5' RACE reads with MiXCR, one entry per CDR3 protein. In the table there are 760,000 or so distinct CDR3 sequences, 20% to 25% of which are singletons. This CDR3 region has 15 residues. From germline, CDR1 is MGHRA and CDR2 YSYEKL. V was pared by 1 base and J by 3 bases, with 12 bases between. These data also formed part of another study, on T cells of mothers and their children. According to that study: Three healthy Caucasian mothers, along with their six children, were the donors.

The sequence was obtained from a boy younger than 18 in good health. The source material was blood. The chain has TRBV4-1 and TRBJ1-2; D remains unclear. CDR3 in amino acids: CASSQGWRTDYGYTF. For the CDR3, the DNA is TGCGCCAGCAGCCAAGGCTGGAGGACGGACTATGGCTACACCTTC.